This T cell receptor beta chain was identified during a study of blood T cell repertoires in COVID-19. The wider study: COVID-19 samples, acute and convalescent, were from the United States, Italy and Spain. The cDNA or gDNA used as material had been derived from T cells, B-cell-depleted T cells, or PBMCs.

This clone is a singleton in its sample. In the original processing: How many nucleated cells were present was estimated from reference gene primer amplification. Here immunoSEQ multiplex PCR was the method, and the copy in TCRdb shows in-frame clones only, minus some. The V and J calls and clone size were taken over from that table, and D and trimming were inferred from the DNA. The sample carries around 120,000 clones, 90% recorded once. There are 17 residues in the CDR3. Germline V gene sequence: CDR1 LGHNA, CDR2 YSLEER. After removal of 0 bases from V and 9 bases from J, the junction contained 12 bases not matched to a gene.

V is TRBV4-3 and J is TRBJ2-1; 9 bases are a match to TRBD2. This TCR was sampled from a human donor with active COVID-19. The donor label of this sample is uncertain. What was sequenced was peripheral blood. CDR3 region: CASSQDLAGTLRGEQFF. The CDR3 nucleotides read TGCGCCAGCAGCCAAGATCTAGCGGGGACCCTACGTGGTGAGCAGTTCTTC.